This T cell receptor beta chain was recorded in a study of identical twins. Findings and limits, study-wide: Cord blood's abundant beta clonotypes had fewer insertions, unlike memory repertoires.

Concerning this clonotype itself: Its antigen is unknown.

The donors were all healthy and Caucasian. MiXCR was run by TCRdb on the 5' RACE reads, yielding one entry per CDR3 protein. The repertoire includes around 1.7 million distinct CDR3 sequences, around a third of them detected once, and 0.27% sits in the top ten. Unmatched junction bases numbered 13, after V lost 9 bases and J lost 7 bases. Germline CDR1 is SNHLY and CDR2 is FYNNEI. This CDR3 comprises 15 residues. V and J are TRBV2 and TRBJ2-1; TRBD2 agrees at 9 bases. Sequencing was carried out using cord blood. This clonotype originated in a newborn girl in good health. The CDR3 DNA reads TGTGCCAGAGCTTGGACTAGCGCAAAAGGTAATGAGCAGTTCTTC. Encoded protein: CARAWTSAKGNEQFF. The full variable domain, with the rest looked up from reference TRBV2 and TRBJ2-1, is EPEVTQTPSHQVTQMGQEVILRCVPISNHLYFYWYRQILGQKVEFLVSFYNNEISEKSEIFDDQFSVERPDGSNFTLKIRSTKLEDSAMYFCARAWTSAKGNEQFFGPGTRLTVL.